The next 5 T cell receptor beta chains were all read from a single sample in a study of blood T cell repertoires in COVID-19. TCRdb keeps only in-frame clones here, not all; method: immunoSEQ multiplex PCR. The table shows tens of thousands of clones, with 80% to 90% occurring only once. Sequencing input: peripheral blood. The source of these receptors is a woman aged 60-70 years with acute or convalescent COVID-19.

The chain combines TRBV5-1 with TRBJ1-6; 8 bases agree with TRBD1. CDR3 length: 13 amino acids. Germline CDR1 SGHRS, CDR2 YFSETQ. V shed 5 bases and J 7 bases; nucleotides not matched to a gene: 2. In nucleotides, the CDR3 is TGCGCCAGCAGGGGACAGGAAAATTCACCCCTCCACTTT. It translates to CASRGQENSPLHF.

The V call is TRBV18, the J call TRBJ1-4, with TRBD1 matching 9 bases. The germline V gene has CDR1 KGHSH and CDR2 LQKENI. J was trimmed by 8 bases and V by 1 base; bases with no gene match: 5. The CDR3 runs to 15 residues. CDR3 coding DNA: TGTGCCAGCTCACCACGCGGGACAGGGTGGGAAAAACTGTTTTTT. Translated: CASSPRGTGWEKLFF.

The gene calls are TRBV19 and TRBJ1-2; possible D gene TRBD1, 5 bases. The CDR3 totals 12 residues. CDR1 and CDR2 from the germline V gene are LNHDA and SQIVND (reference sequence). Trimming took 3 bases from V and 7 from J, leaving 9 bases between them. Here the CDR3 reads CASSIGATGYTF. In nucleotides, the CDR3 is TGTGCCAGTAGTATTGGGGCCACTGGCTACACCTTC.

This clone was seen a single time. V and J are TRBV28 and TRBJ2-3; 7 bases agree with TRBD2. The CDR3 totals 14 residues. With V trimmed by 3 bases and J by 3 bases, 3 bases remained unmatched. Germline V gives CDR1 MDHEN, CDR2 SYDVKM. CDR3 sequence (DNA): TGTGCCAGCAGTTTTTGGGGGGGGACAGATACGCAGTATTTT. Protein sequence: CASSFWGGTDTQYF.

This sequence joins TRBV19 and TRBJ2-7, with TRBD2 identical over 11 bases. With V trimmed by 9 bases and J by 1 base, 5 bases remained unmatched. The CDR3 loop spans 14 amino acids. Germline V lookup: CDR1 LNHDA, CDR2 SQIVND (reference sequence). The CDR3 region has the DNA TGTGCCAGCCGAAGACTAGCGGGATCCTACGAGCAGTACTTC. Its protein product is CASRRLAGSYEQYF.